This T cell receptor (beta chain) comes out of a study of blood T cell repertoires in COVID-19. Whole-study context: The United States, Italy and Spain provided the acute and convalescent COVID-19 samples. The cDNA or gDNA used as material had been derived from T cells, B-cell-depleted T cells, or PBMCs.

The data were produced by immunoSEQ multiplex PCR, yet TCRdb's version contains in-frame clones alone and is incomplete. The table shows some 130,000 clones, with roughly three quarters occurring only once. This clone has only a few counts. This clonotype was obtained from a man older than 75 with acute or convalescent COVID-19. Sequenced: peripheral blood.

The CDR3 loop reads CASSQEGVVGNTIYF. The CDR3 coding sequence is TGTGCCAGCAGCCAAGAAGGGGTTGTCGGAAACACCATATATTTT. This chain links TRBV14 with TRBJ1-3; weak D call: TRBD1 (5 bases). This CDR3 is built from 15 residues. Germline V gene data show CDR1 as SGHDN and CDR2 as FVKESK. V was shortened by 0 bases and J by 4 bases, with 10 bases between the two germline ends.